The 13 T cell receptor beta chains given below trace back to one sample, sequenced in a study of blood T cells in healthy people across ages. Sample-barcoded 5' priming and a J-beta primer mix drove a second PCR of 7 to 11 cycles. Via MiXCR, TCRdb re-called the 5' RACE reads, giving one row per CDR3 protein. The sample consists of 1.5 million to 2 million distinct CDR3 sequences, 28% of them appearing once. The sample comprised blood. The receptors were sampled from a woman under 40 in good health.

This chain joins TRBV7-3 and TRBJ2-2, with no clear D. Trimming removed 6 bases at V and 1 base at J, with 9 bases between. Germline-derived CDR1 and CDR2 are SGHTA and FQGTGA. CDR3 length: 14 residues. The CDR3 loop reads CASSISMNTGELFF. CDR3 nucleotide sequence: TGTGCCAGCAGTATTTCAATGAACACCGGGGAGCTGTTTTTT.

This clonotype has only one observation. This chain joins TRBV5-1 and TRBJ2-3; D not certain. Germline V gene sequence: CDR1 SGHRS, CDR2 YFSETQ. Deletions cut 4 bases from V and 2 bases from J, with 11 bases between. This CDR3 contains 14 residues. CDR3 amino acids: CASSNQRPTDTQYF. The CDR3 region has the DNA TGCGCCAGCAGCAATCAGAGACCCACAGATACGCAGTATTTT.

J is TRBJ2-4 and V is TRBV7-9; D is possibly TRBD1 (6 bases). With 3 bases removed from V and 3 bases from J, the gap between germline ends came to 9 bases. Germline V lookup: CDR1 SEHNR, CDR2 FQNEAQ (reference sequence). The CDR3 runs to 14 residues. CDR3 in DNA: TGTGCCAGCAGCTTGGGGACAAACAAAAACATTCAGTACTTC. Translated, it gives CASSLGTNKNIQYF.

This clonotype was counted at least ten times. The chain carries TRBV2 and TRBJ2-7; D remains unclear. V was cut by 8 bases and J by 3 bases, with 11 bases left in between. Germline loops: CDR1 SNHLY, CDR2 FYNNEI. The CDR3 is made up of 12 amino acids. The CDR3 reads CASRQDGYEQYF. Here the CDR3 DNA reads TGTGCCAGCCGGCAGGACGGCTACGAGCAGTACTTC. Based on the CDR3 plus reference TRBV2 and TRBJ2-7, the full variable domain is EPEVTQTPSHQVTQMGQEVILRCVPISNHLYFYWYRQILGQKVEFLVSFYNNEISEKSEIFDDQFSVERPDGSNFTLKIRSTKLEDSAMYFCASRQDGYEQYFGPGTRLTVT.

This clonotype has only one observation. Here the CDR3 DNA reads TGTGCCAGTAGTATTAGGACACCTTACAATGAGCAGTTCTTC. Translating gives CASSIRTPYNEQFF. This chain uses TRBV19 with TRBJ2-1, with D perhaps matching TRBD1 (5 bases). This CDR3 spans 14 amino acids. Trimming left V 3 bases short and J 4 bases short, with 10 bases between. The V gene's germline CDR1 is LNHDA and CDR2 SQIVND (reference sequence).

This clonotype was counted only a few times. This chain joins TRBV4-2 and TRBJ2-3; D not certain. Deletions cut 4 bases from V and 0 bases from J, with 20 bases between. The germline CDR1 and CDR2 sequences are LGHNA and YNFKEQ. The CDR3 is made up of 18 amino acids. This CDR3 is CASSRIFPLTVSTDTQYF. CDR3 nucleotide sequence: TGTGCCAGCAGCCGAATCTTCCCCCTGACGGTTAGCACAGATACGCAGTATTTT.

Concerning this clonotype itself: One junction end disagrees with the germline gene, perhaps due to a read error. The chain employs TRBV3-1 and TRBJ2-5; the match to TRBD2 covers 12 bases. The length of the CDR3 is 15 residues. Germline V gives CDR1 LGHDT, CDR2 YNNKEL (reference sequence). In nucleotides, the CDR3 is TGTGCCAGCAGCCAGACTAGCGGGGGCCAAGGGACCCAGTACTTC. This sequence encodes CASSQTSGGQGTQYF.

This chain links TRBV3-1 with TRBJ2-7, with 9 bases aligning to TRBD2. Looked up from germline, CDR1 is LGHDT and CDR2 is YNNKEL (reference sequence). CDR3 length: 16 amino acids. V lost 4 bases, J lost 4 bases, and 11 bases stayed unmatched. CDR3 in amino acids: CASSPIGEAGGYEQYF. In DNA form, the CDR3 reads TGTGCCAGCAGCCCCATCGGGGAAGCGGGAGGATACGAGCAGTACTTC.

J is TRBJ1-2 and V is TRBV18, with TRBD1 identical over 8 bases. Germline loops: CDR1 KGHSH, CDR2 LQKENI. The CDR3 sequence is 15 residues long. The V segment lost 3 bases and the J segment 8 bases; nucleotides outside the gene matches: 11. The CDR3 DNA is TGTGCCAGCTCACCCGACACCGACAGGGGCGGAGGCTACACCTTC. Translation gives CASSPDTDRGGGYTF.

The chain joins TRBV20-1 to TRBJ2-3; D unresolved. The V and J ends lost 4 bases and 3 bases respectively, with 23 bases between them. The CDR3 has 17 amino acids. Germline CDR1 is DFQATT and CDR2 is SNEGSKA (reference sequence). The CDR3 DNA follows: TGCAGTGCTATAGATCCCCTCGCCACCTACTCTACAGATACGCAGTATTTT. The encoded protein is CSAIDPLATYSTDTQYF.

This clonotype was recorded many times. The V and J genes are TRBV9 and TRBJ1-2, with no clear D. The CDR3 loop spans 16 amino acids. CDR1 and CDR2 from the germline V gene are SGDLS and YYNGEE. Trimming stripped 0 bases from V and 0 bases from J, with 12 bases between. The CDR3 loop reads CASSVALGGSNYGYTF. CDR3 coding DNA: TGTGCCAGCAGCGTAGCTTTGGGAGGATCTAACTATGGCTACACCTTC.

The chain employs TRBV10-3 and TRBJ2-7; perhaps TRBD2 as D (6 bases). Germline loops: CDR1 ENHRY, CDR2 SYGVKD. CDR3 length equals 13 residues. The V gene lost 4 bases and the J gene lost 7 bases, with 14 bases spanning the gap. CDR3: CAISADYLTEQYF. The CDR3, as DNA: TGTGCCATCAGTGCGGACTATCTAACTGAGCAGTACTTC.

This clonotype was recorded at least ten times. The junction departs from the called germline gene at one end, perhaps through a read error. This chain joins TRBV5-1 and TRBJ2-1; D not certain. This CDR3 contains 15 residues. CDR1 and CDR2 (germline): SGHRS, YFSETQ. The chain's CDR3 is CASSLVRSSYNEQFF. Written as DNA, the CDR3 is TGTGCCAGCAGCTTGGTAAGGAGCTCCTACAATGAGCAGTTCTTC.